This TCR beta chain was sequenced in a study of blood T cell repertoires in COVID-19. In the study overall: Sites in the United States, Italy and Spain provided acute and convalescent COVID-19 samples.

Using immunoSEQ multiplex PCR, the repertoire was profiled, and TCRdb retains in-frame clones only, with some absent. Among about 120,000 clones listed, around nine tenths were seen once. This CDR3 has 15 residues. V was clipped by 7 bases and J by 0 bases; unmatched bases: 8. Germline V gives CDR1 MNHEY, CDR2 SVGAGI. Sequenced: peripheral blood. The source of this sequence is a woman older than 75 with acute or convalescent COVID-19. The V and J genes are TRBV6-5 and TRBJ1-1, with TRBD1 identical over 7 bases. The CDR3 region has the DNA TGTGCCAGCACCCGAGGGGGCAGAATGAACACTGAAGCTTTCTTT. It specifies CASTRGGRMNTEAFF.